Listed below are T cell receptor beta chains from one sample, sequenced in a study of blood T cell repertoires in COVID-19. Data came from immunoSEQ multiplex PCR; TCRdb stores just in-frame clones and leaves some out. This sample has approximately 10,000 clones; around three quarters occur once, and the top ten carry roughly 34%. Material: peripheral blood. Every receptor here comes from a human donor in a cohort sampled during active COVID-19. CDR3s include the opening cysteine and the closing phenylalanine or tryptophan. A D gene is named only where the DNA matches it firmly. Part of the rows lack a size; the others show once, few, many or a class for expanded clones.

j_call,d_call,v_call,clone_size,cdr3_nt,cdr3_aa
TRBJ2-7,NA,TRBV4-3,NA,TGCGCCAGCAGCCAATTTGGGAACGGAGGAACCTACGAGCAGTACTTC,CASSQFGNGGTYEQYF
TRBJ2-7,TRBD2,TRBV7-8,NA,TGTGCCAGCAGCTATAGCGGGGGGGCGTACGAGCAGTACTTC,CASSYSGGAYEQYF
TRBJ2-7,NA,TRBV7-8,NA,TGTGCCAGCAGCTTAGTGGTTAGACGCCCCGCGGGGAGCTACGAGCAGTACTTC,CASSLVVRRPAGSYEQYF
TRBJ2-7,TRBD1,TRBV6-5,few,TGTGCCAGCAGCTCCGCGGGACAGGCCTACGAGCAGTACTTC,CASSSAGQAYEQYF
TRBJ2-2,TRBD1,TRBV3-1/TRBV3-2,NA,TGTGCCAGCAGCCGTATAACAGGGGGTTATACCGGGGAGCTGTTTTTT,CASSRITGGYTGELFF
TRBJ2-7,NA,TRBV18,NA,TGTGCCAGCTCACCACCTGGGTCGTCAGGTCCTGGGCTTATATCCTACGAGCAGTACTTC,CASSPPGSSGPGLISYEQYF
TRBJ2-7,TRBD2,TRBV28,NA,TGTGCCAGCAGTTTACGGACTAGCGGGGGGCCTTCCGAGCAGTACTTC,CASSLRTSGGPSEQYF
TRBJ2-6,TRBD2,TRBV19,once,TGTGCCAGTAGTGATCTCCGGGGGGCTGGGGCCAACGTCCTGACTTTC,CASSDLRGAGANVLTF
TRBJ2-3,TRBD2,TRBV3-1/TRBV3-2,NA,TGTGCCAGCAGCAAGCCTGGGGGGACTATTCGGAGCACAGATACGCAGTATTTT,CASSKPGGTIRSTDTQYF
TRBJ2-7,TRBD1,TRBV5-1,NA,TGCGCCAGCAGCCCGAGGACAGGGTTCAGTGAGCAGTACTTC,CASSPRTGFSEQYF
TRBJ2-7,NA,TRBV4-3,NA,TGCGCCAGCAGCCACCGAGGGGGAAGCTCCTACGAGCAGTACTTC,CASSHRGGSSYEQYF
TRBJ1-6,NA,TRBV6-5,few,TGTGCCAGCAGGGGTTGGGCGTCACCCCTCCACTTT,CASRGWASPLHF
TRBJ1-6,NA,TRBV5-1,NA,TGCGCCAGCAGCTTATATGAAAGAGGATATGGGAATTCACCCCTCCACTTT,CASSLYERGYGNSPLHF
TRBJ1-4,NA,TRBV23-1,NA,TGCGCCAGCAGTCAAGGAGCAGGGAAGGAAAAACTGTTTTTT,CASSQGAGKEKLFF
TRBJ1-2,NA,TRBV6-2/TRBV6-3,NA,TGTGCCAGCAGTTACGCGGTTTCCCTTTGGGCTAACTATGGCTACACCTTC,CASSYAVSLWANYGYTF
TRBJ1-5,NA,TRBV5-1,NA,TGCGCCAGCAGCCCTACTAGCAATCAGCCCCAGCATTTT,CASSPTSNQPQHF
TRBJ1-4,NA,TRBV5-6,NA,TGTGCCAGCAGCCCGATTTCCGCGGATGAAAAACTGTTTTTT,CASSPISADEKLFF
TRBJ1-4,NA,TRBV10-3,NA,TGTGCCATCAGTGACACACAGGGCCCCGAAAAACTGTTTTTT,CAISDTQGPEKLFF
TRBJ2-7,TRBD2,TRBV13,few,TGTGCCAGCAGCCTAAGACTAGCGGGGGCTCCAAGTGTGCAGTACTTC,CASSLRLAGAPSVQYF
TRBJ1-3,TRBD1,TRBV19,NA,TGTGCCAGTAGTCCGGGACAGCTACACTCTGGAAACACCATATATTTT,CASSPGQLHSGNTIYF
TRBJ2-7,TRBD2,TRBV3-1/TRBV3-2,NA,TGTGCCAGCAGCCAAGGGCCCCTAGCGGGGGCCTACGAGCAGTACTTC,CASSQGPLAGAYEQYF
TRBJ2-7,NA,TRBV21-1,NA,TGTGCCAGCAGCAAACTCCGACAGAAGAGCTACGAGCAGTACTTC,CASSKLRQKSYEQYF
TRBJ1-5,NA,TRBV19,NA,TGTGCCAGTAGTATCGACAGTGGGAATCAGCCCCAGCATTTT,CASSIDSGNQPQHF
TRBJ2-1,TRBD1,TRBV5-1,once,TGCGCCAGCAGCTTGAGTCCCGGGACAGCGGCGAATGAGCAGTTCTTC,CASSLSPGTAANEQFF
TRBJ2-7,NA,TRBV19,NA,TGTGCCAGTAGAGAGGGTCCAAACTACTCCTACGAGCAGTACTTC,CASREGPNYSYEQYF
TRBJ2-1,TRBD1,TRBV3-1/TRBV3-2,NA,TGTGCCAGCAGCCAAGCTGGGGGCCCCGACAGGGTGGACTACAATGAGCAGTTCTTC,CASSQAGGPDRVDYNEQFF
TRBJ1-1,NA,TRBV29-1,NA,TGCAGCGTTCGACAGGACCCGATGAACACTGAAGCTTTCTTT,CSVRQDPMNTEAFF
TRBJ2-5,TRBD2,TRBV9,NA,TGTGCCAGCAGCGTACGAGCGGGGGGACAAGAGACCCAGTACTTC,CASSVRAGGQETQYF
TRBJ1-5,NA,TRBV19,NA,TGTGCCAGTAGTCCCCGAGACGGGGGACGGGGTCAGCCCCAGCATTTT,CASSPRDGGRGQPQHF
TRBJ2-1,NA,TRBV19,NA,TGTGCCAGTAGTATCTCAGGCTACAATGAGCAGTTCTTC,CASSISGYNEQFF
TRBJ2-5,TRBD2,TRBV7-9,NA,TGTGCCAGCAGCACACCGGGACTAACGCAAGAGACCCAGTACTTC,CASSTPGLTQETQYF
TRBJ2-7,TRBD1,TRBV6-1,NA,TGTGCCAGCAGTGAACTGGACAGGGCCTACGAGCAGTACTTC,CASSELDRAYEQYF
TRBJ2-7,TRBD1,TRBV2,few,TGTGCCAGCAGTGGACTAGGACAGGGAGTCAGCGAGCAGTACTTC,CASSGLGQGVSEQYF
TRBJ1-5,NA,TRBV29-1,few,TGCAGCGTTGAAGAGAATCAGGGCCAGCCCCAGCATTTT,CSVEENQGQPQHF
TRBJ2-1,TRBD2,TRBV7-3,NA,TGTGCCAGCAGCGAGACTAGCGGGGGGGCCGGTGAGCAGTTCTTC,CASSETSGGAGEQFF
TRBJ1-1,NA,TRBV19,NA,TGTGCCAGTAGTCCGGGACACCTTCGGGGCACTGAAGCTTTCTTT,CASSPGHLRGTEAFF
TRBJ1-3,TRBD1,TRBV19,few,TGTGCCACCGCGGACAGGGCAGTTGGAAACACCATATATTTT,CATADRAVGNTIYF
TRBJ1-1,TRBD1,TRBV3-1/TRBV3-2,NA,TGTGCCAGCAGCCAAGCAGGGGGAGTTGCTTTCTTT,CASSQAGGVAFF
TRBJ1-6,NA,TRBV9,NA,TGTGCCAGCAGCGCCCATGGCGGCTCCTATAATTCACCCCTCCACTTT,CASSAHGGSYNSPLHF
TRBJ1-5,TRBD1,TRBV30,NA,TGTGCCTGGAGTGTGGACAGGGATCAGCCCCAGCATTTT,CAWSVDRDQPQHF